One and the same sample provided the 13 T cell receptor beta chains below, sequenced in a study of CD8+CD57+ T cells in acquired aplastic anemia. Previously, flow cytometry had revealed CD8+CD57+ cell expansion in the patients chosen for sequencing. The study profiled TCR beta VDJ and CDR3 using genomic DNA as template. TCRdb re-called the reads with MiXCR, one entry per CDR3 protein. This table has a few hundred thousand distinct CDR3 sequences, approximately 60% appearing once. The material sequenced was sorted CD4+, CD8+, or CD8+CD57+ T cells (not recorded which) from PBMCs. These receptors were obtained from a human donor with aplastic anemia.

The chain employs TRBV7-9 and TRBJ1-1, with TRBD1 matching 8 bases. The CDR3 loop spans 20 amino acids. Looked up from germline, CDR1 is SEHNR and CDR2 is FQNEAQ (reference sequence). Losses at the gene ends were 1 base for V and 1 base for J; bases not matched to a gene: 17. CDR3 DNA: TGTGCCAGCAGCTTAGAAAGGGCTAGACAGGGGACTAGGACGAACACTGAAGCTTTCTTT. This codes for CASSLERARQGTRTNTEAFF.

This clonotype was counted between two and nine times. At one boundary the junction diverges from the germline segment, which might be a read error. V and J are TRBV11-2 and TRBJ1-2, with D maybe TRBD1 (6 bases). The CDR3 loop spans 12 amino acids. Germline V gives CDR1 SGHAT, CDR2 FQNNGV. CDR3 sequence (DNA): TGTGCCGGCAGCGCGGGACAAGGAGGCTACACCTTC. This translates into CAGSAGQGGYTF.

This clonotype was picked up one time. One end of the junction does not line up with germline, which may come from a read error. The CDR3: CASSLHEQYF. DNA of the CDR3: TGTGCTAGCAGCTTACACGAGCAGTACTTC. The chain couples TRBV7-3 to TRBJ2-7; unclear D gene. This CDR3 comprises 10 residues. Germline lookup yields CDR1 SGHTA and CDR2 FQGTGA.

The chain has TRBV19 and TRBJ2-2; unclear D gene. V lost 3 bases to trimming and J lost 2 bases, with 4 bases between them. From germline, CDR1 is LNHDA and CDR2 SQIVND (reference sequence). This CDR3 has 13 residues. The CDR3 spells CASSMANTGELFF. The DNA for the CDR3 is TGTGCCAGTAGTATGGCCAACACCGGGGAGCTGTTTTTT.

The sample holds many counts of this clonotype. The CDR3 loop is CASSDPSGAYEQYF. The CDR3 DNA is TGCGCCAGCAGTGACCCTAGCGGGGCCTACGAGCAGTACTTC. The chain carries TRBV10-1 and TRBJ2-7, with TRBD2 matching over 9 bases. The CDR3 sequence is 14 residues long. Trimming at V came to 3 bases and at J to 2 bases, leaving 2 bases not matched to a gene. CDR1 is WNHNN and CDR2 is SYGVQD in the germline V gene (reference sequence).

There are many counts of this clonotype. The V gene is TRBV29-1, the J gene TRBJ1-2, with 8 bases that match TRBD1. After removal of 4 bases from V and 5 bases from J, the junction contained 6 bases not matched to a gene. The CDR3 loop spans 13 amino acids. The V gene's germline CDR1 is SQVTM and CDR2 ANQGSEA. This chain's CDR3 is CSVGTGRRYGYTF. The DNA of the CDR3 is TGCAGCGTTGGGACAGGGAGGAGGTATGGCTACACCTTC.

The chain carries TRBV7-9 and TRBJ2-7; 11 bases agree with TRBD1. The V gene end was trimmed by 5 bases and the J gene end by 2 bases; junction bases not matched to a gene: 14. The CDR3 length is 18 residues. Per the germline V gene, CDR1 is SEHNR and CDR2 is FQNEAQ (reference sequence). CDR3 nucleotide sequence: TGTGCCAGCAGCCGAGATAGGGGGGACAGGGGGTTCACCTACGAGCAGTACTTC. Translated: CASSRDRGDRGFTYEQYF.

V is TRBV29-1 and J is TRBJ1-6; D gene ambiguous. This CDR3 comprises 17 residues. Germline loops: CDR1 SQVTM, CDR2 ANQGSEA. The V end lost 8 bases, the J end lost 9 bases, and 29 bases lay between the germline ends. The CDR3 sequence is CSSPITVQVSTSSPLHF. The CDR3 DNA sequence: TGCAGCTCACCAATTACGGTCCAGGTGTCTACAAGTTCACCCCTCCACTTT.

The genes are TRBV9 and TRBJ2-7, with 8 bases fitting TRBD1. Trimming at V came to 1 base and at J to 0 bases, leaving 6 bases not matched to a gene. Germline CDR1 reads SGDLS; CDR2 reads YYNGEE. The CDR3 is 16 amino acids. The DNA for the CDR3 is TGTGCCAGCAGCGTATCATGGGACAGGAGCTCCTACGAGCAGTACTTC. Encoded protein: CASSVSWDRSSYEQYF.

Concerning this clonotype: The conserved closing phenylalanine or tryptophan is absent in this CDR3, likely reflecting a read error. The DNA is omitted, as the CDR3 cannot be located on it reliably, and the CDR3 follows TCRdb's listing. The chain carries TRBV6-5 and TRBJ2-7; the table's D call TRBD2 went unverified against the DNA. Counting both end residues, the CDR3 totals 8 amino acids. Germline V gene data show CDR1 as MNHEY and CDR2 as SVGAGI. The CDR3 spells CASSLLAG.

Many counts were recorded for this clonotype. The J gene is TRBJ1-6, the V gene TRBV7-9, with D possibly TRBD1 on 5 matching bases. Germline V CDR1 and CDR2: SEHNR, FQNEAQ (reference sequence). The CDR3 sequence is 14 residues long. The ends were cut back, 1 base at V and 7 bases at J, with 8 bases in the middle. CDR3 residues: CASSLGGLNSPLHF. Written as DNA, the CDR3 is TGTGCCAGCAGCTTAGGGGGGTTGAATTCACCCCTCCACTTT.

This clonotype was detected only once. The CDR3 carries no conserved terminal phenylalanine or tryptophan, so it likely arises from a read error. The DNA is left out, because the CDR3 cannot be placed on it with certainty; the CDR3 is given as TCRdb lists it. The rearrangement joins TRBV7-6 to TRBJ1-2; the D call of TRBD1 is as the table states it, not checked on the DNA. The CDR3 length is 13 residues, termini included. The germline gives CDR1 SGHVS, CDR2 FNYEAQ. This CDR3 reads CASSRTGGSGANV.

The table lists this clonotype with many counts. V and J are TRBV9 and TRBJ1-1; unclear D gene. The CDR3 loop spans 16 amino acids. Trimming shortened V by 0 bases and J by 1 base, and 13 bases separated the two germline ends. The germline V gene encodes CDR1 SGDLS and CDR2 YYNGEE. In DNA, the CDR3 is TGTGCCAGCAGCGTAGGCCCAGGTCGGGAGAACACTGAAGCTTTCTTT. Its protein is CASSVGPGRENTEAFF.